The 30 T cell receptor beta chains in this list originate from one sample, sequenced in a study of shared clonotypes between healthy human individuals. The table came from immunoSEQ multiplex PCR; TCRdb's copy has only in-frame clones and leaves some out. The sample shows about 670,000 clones, roughly 70% of them seen only once. Sequenced material: memory CD4+ T cells sorted from blood. The subset was: CD45RA-negative fraction. These receptors were taken from a woman in her twenties or thirties in good health.

The chain uses TRBV7-9 and TRBJ1-4; 7 bases align to TRBD1. Germline V gene lookup returns CDR1 SEHNR and CDR2 FQNEAQ (reference sequence). The CDR3 sequence is 16 residues long. Trimming took 1 base from V and 6 from J; bases not matched to a gene: 8. CDR3 in amino acids: CASSLVQGGGDEKLFF. As DNA, the CDR3 is TGTGCCAGCAGCTTAGTTCAGGGGGGAGGCGATGAAAAACTGTTTTTT.

The chain carries TRBV14 and TRBJ1-2; D may be TRBD1 (5 bases). The CDR3 sequence is 15 residues long. V was cut by 1 base and J by 6 bases, with 15 bases left in between. Germline loops: CDR1 SGHDN, CDR2 FVKESK. CDR3 in amino acids: CASSQAVGDGNGYTF. CDR3 in DNA: TGTGCCAGCAGCCAAGCTGTGGGGGACGGCAATGGCTACACCTTC.

This chain links TRBV11-2 with TRBJ2-7; 9 bases are a match to TRBD1. Looked up from germline, CDR1 is SGHAT and CDR2 is FQNNGV. The ends lost 7 bases at V and 13 bases at J; junction bases unmatched: 20. This CDR3 comprises 15 residues. In nucleotides, the CDR3 is TGTGCCAGCACCTCCCTCCGGGACAGGGTTGACCGAACATACTTC. Translated, it gives CASTSLRDRVDRTYF.

This clone was found once. This chain links TRBV5-1 with TRBJ2-2, with TRBD1 as a possible D gene (6 bases). The CDR3 consists of 18 residues. Trimming took 3 bases from V and 1 from J, leaving 19 bases between them. Germline values: CDR1 SGHRS, CDR2 YFSETQ. CDR3 nucleotide sequence: TGCGCCAGCAGCTCTCCGAGGTGGAGGACAGAGAACACCGGGGAGCTGTTTTTT. This translates into CASSSPRWRTENTGELFF.

This clone has a handful of counts. Other DNA sequences in this specimen translate into the identical CDR3. The chain employs TRBV4-1 and TRBJ1-1; D unresolved. The germline V gene encodes CDR1 MGHRA and CDR2 YSYEKL. CDR3 length: 14 amino acids. V lost 1 base and J lost 0, with 6 bases in between. CDR3 DNA sequence: TGCGCCAGCAGCCAAGGAATTTTGAACACTGAAGCTTTCTTT. The encoded protein is CASSQGILNTEAFF.

This clone was found a few times. This CDR3 is also generated by other DNA sequences in the sample. CDR3 loop: CASSRGSYEQYF. The CDR3 bases are TGTGCCAGCAGTCGCGGGAGTTACGAGCAGTACTTC. This chain links TRBV25-1 with TRBJ2-7; 7 bases line up with TRBD2. V trimming: 5 bases; J trimming: 4 bases; junction bases outside the gene matches: 2. Germline V gene lookup returns CDR1 MGHDK and CDR2 SYGVNS. The CDR3 has 12 residues.

The chain uses TRBV27 and TRBJ2-2; D possibly corresponds to TRBD2 (6 bases). V was pared by 5 bases and J by 6 bases, with 13 bases between. The germline CDR1 and CDR2 sequences are MNHEY and SMNVEV (reference sequence). This CDR3 has 14 residues. CDR3 region: CASSHPSVSGELFF. CDR3 sequence (DNA): TGTGCCAGCAGTCACCCTAGCGTCTCCGGGGAGCTGTTTTTT.

The CDR3 loop reads CASSMLGSRDEQYF. The CDR3, as DNA: TGTGCCAGTAGTATGCTCGGGAGCCGGGACGAGCAGTACTTC. V is TRBV19 and J is TRBJ2-5, with D possibly being TRBD2 (6 bases). The J call could be wrong; TRBJ2-7 is a better fit for the DNA end. The germline gives CDR1 LNHDA, CDR2 SQIVND (reference sequence). The CDR3 consists of 14 residues.

The chain employs TRBV5-1 and TRBJ2-1; TRBD2 matches at 10 bases. The germline V gene has CDR1 SGHRS and CDR2 YFSETQ. V shed 5 bases, J shed 8 bases, and the junction held 19 bases outside the gene matches. The CDR3 has 18 residues. CDR3 residues: CASRQGRVSGRSEDEQFF. The CDR3 DNA is TGCGCCAGCAGGCAGGGAAGGGTTAGCGGGAGGAGTGAGGATGAGCAGTTCTTC.

CDR3 coding DNA: TGTGCCAGCAGTTTAAACAGGGTCCAGCCCCAGCATTTT. It yields the protein CASSLNRVQPQHF. The rearrangement joins TRBV27 to TRBJ1-5; perhaps TRBD1 as D (6 bases). CDR1 is MNHEY, CDR2 SMNVEV, per germline (reference sequence). The CDR3 contains 13 residues. Trimming removed 2 bases from V and 7 bases from J, with 9 bases in between.

This clone showed up just once. This chain connects TRBV28 to TRBJ2-3; D is unclear. The CDR3 runs 14 residues. The V and J ends lost 8 bases and 0 bases respectively, with 12 bases between them. Germline CDR1 MDHEN, CDR2 SYDVKM. CDR3 in amino acids: CASQNLGSTDTQYF. Written as DNA, the CDR3 is TGTGCCAGCCAAAATCTCGGTAGCACAGATACGCAGTATTTT.

The V gene is TRBV29-1, the J gene TRBJ1-4; D gene ambiguous. CDR3 size: 13 residues. Germline CDR1 and CDR2: SQVTM and ANQGSEA. Deletions cut 7 bases from V and 6 bases from J, with 15 bases between. The CDR3 DNA is TGCAGCGCTTGGGCAGGTTTGCATGAAAAACTGTTTTTT. Its translation is CSAWAGLHEKLFF.

This clone is a singleton in its sample. V gene TRBV28 combines with J gene TRBJ2-3, with D maybe TRBD2 (6 bases). Between the trimmed V and J ends, which lost 5 bases and 2 bases, there was a span of 11 bases. Per germline, CDR1 MDHEN and CDR2 SYDVKM. This CDR3 has 14 residues. Here the CDR3 reads CASSRSGVTDTQYF. The CDR3 nucleotides are TGTGCCAGCAGTAGATCGGGGGTCACAGATACGCAGTATTTT.

On this clone: Other DNA sequences of this sample code for an identical CDR3. The chain is built from TRBV19 and TRBJ1-5; TRBD1 matches at 9 bases. Germline loops: CDR1 LNHDA, CDR2 SQIVND (reference sequence). This CDR3 is built from 14 residues. The V gene end was trimmed by 6 bases and the J gene end by 4 bases; junction bases not matched to a gene: 4. CDR3 nucleotide sequence: TGTGCCAGTAGAACGACAGGGGGTAATCAGCCCCAGCATTTT. Its translation: CASRTTGGNQPQHF.

The V call is TRBV6-6, the J call TRBJ2-7; 8 bases line up with TRBD1. The junction had 11 bases not matched to a gene; V was cut back by 11 bases and J by 5 bases. CDR1 and CDR2 (germline): MNHNY, SVGAGI (reference sequence). This CDR3 is built from 13 residues. The CDR3 DNA reads as TGTGCCGGAAGCAGGGGGCGGGATAACGAGCAGTACTTC. This translates into CAGSRGRDNEQYF.

The table lists this clone with a few counts. The chain has TRBV30 and TRBJ2-6; D could derive from TRBD1 or TRBD2 (5 bases each). The germline V gene has CDR1 GTSNPN and CDR2 SVGIG (reference sequence). The CDR3 is 15 residues long. V lost 3 bases to trimming and J lost 2 bases, with 11 bases between them. CDR3 in amino acids: CAWREGFAGANVLTF. The CDR3 coding sequence is TGTGCCTGGAGAGAGGGGTTCGCTGGGGCCAACGTCCTGACTTTC. The full variable domain, rest sourced from reference TRBV30 and TRBJ2-6, is SQTIHQWPATLVQPVGSPLSLECTVEGTSNPNLYWYRQAAGRGLQLLFYSVGIGQISSEVPQNLSASRPQDRQFILSSKKLLLSDSGFYLCAWREGFAGANVLTFGAGSRLTVL.

The rearrangement uses TRBV30 and TRBJ2-3; D is unresolved. Deletions cut 5 bases from V and 0 bases from J, with 12 bases between. This CDR3 comprises 14 residues. The germline gives CDR1 GTSNPN, CDR2 SVGIG (reference sequence). In DNA, the CDR3 is TGTGCCTGGGTCCCGAGAGGTAGCACAGATACGCAGTATTTT. It specifies CAWVPRGSTDTQYF.

CDR3 nucleotide sequence: TGTGCCAGCAGCGCCCGGACAGCTCTAGCCAAAAACATTCAGTACTTC. Translating it yields CASSARTALAKNIQYF. This chain links TRBV7-8 with TRBJ2-4, with a weak D call TRBD1 (6 bases). The V and J ends lost 5 bases and 0 bases respectively, with 14 bases between them. The CDR3 consists of 16 residues. Germline CDR1 and CDR2: SGHVS and FQNEAQ.

J is TRBJ1-1 and V is TRBV6-5; tentatively, D is TRBD1 (5 bases). Deletions cut 5 bases from V and 5 bases from J, with 18 bases between. The CDR3 loop spans 15 amino acids. CDR1 and CDR2 (germline): MNHEY, SVGAGI. The CDR3 DNA follows: TGTGCCAGCAGTCTGGGACCTCTCCGTGGGACTGAAGCTTTCTTT. It encodes CASSLGPLRGTEAFF.

This chain connects TRBV9 to TRBJ2-5, with TRBD1 matching 8 bases. Unmatched junction bases numbered 11, after V lost 3 bases and J lost 4 bases. This CDR3 contains 16 residues. CDR1 is SGDLS and CDR2 is YYNGEE in the germline V gene. In nucleotides, the CDR3 is TGTGCCAGCAGCGCCAGGGGCAGGGGGCGCACAGAGACCCAGTACTTC. It encodes CASSARGRGRTETQYF.

CDR3 region: CASSYWTGNTYEQYF. CDR3 in DNA: TGTGCCAGCAGCTACTGGACAGGGAACACCTACGAGCAGTACTTC. The chain employs TRBV5-5 and TRBJ2-7; 8 bases are a match to TRBD1. Trimming took 3 bases from V and 2 from J; bases not matched to a gene: 7. The CDR3 consists of 15 residues. Per germline, CDR1 SGHKS and CDR2 YYEKEE (reference sequence).

This chain uses TRBV19 with TRBJ2-3; D is undetermined. The V end was cut by 1 base, the J end by 5 bases, with 10 bases between. Germline V CDR1 and CDR2: LNHDA, SQIVND (reference sequence). This CDR3 region has 14 residues. CDR3 DNA sequence: TGTGCCAGTAGTATAGCCAAGCCTCGAGATACGCAGTATTTT. As protein: CASSIAKPRDTQYF.

J is TRBJ2-3 and V is TRBV7-9; weak D call: TRBD2 (6 bases). Germline CDR1 and CDR2: SEHNR and FQNEAQ (reference sequence). This CDR3 has 13 residues. V was shortened by 2 bases and J by 5 bases, with 8 bases between the two germline ends. CDR3 sequence: CASSLRLVDTQYF. The CDR3, as DNA: TGTGCCAGCAGCTTACGACTAGTAGATACGCAGTATTTT. Using reference TRBV7-9 and TRBJ2-3 for the parts outside the CDR3, the full variable domain is DTGVSQNPRHKITKRGQNVTFRCDPISEHNRLYWYRQTLGQGPEFLTYFQNEAQLEKSRLLSDRFSAERPKGSFSTLEIQRTEQGDSAMYLCASSLRLVDTQYFGPGTRLTVL.

This clone was seen a handful of times. Here the CDR3 DNA reads TGTGCCAGCAGCCCGACTCAGCCGGGACTAGCGATTTTCTTC. Protein product: CASSPTQPGLAIFF. The genes are TRBV9 and TRBJ2-1, with 10 bases aligning to TRBD2. The CDR3 runs 14 residues. The germline V gene encodes CDR1 SGDLS and CDR2 YYNGEE. V trimming: 4 bases; J trimming: 16 bases; junction bases outside the gene matches: 14.

There are many counts of this clone. The chain joins TRBV2 to TRBJ1-5; D is unresolved. Trimming stripped 7 bases from V and 1 base from J, with 8 bases between. From germline, CDR1 is SNHLY and CDR2 FYNNEI. The CDR3 is made up of 13 amino acids. The chain's CDR3 is CASMDQSNQPQHF. CDR3 nucleotides: TGTGCCAGCATGGATCAGAGCAATCAGCCCCAGCATTTT. Drawing the rest from reference TRBV2 and TRBJ1-5, the complete variable domain is EPEVTQTPSHQVTQMGQEVILRCVPISNHLYFYWYRQILGQKVEFLVSFYNNEISEKSEIFDDQFSVERPDGSNFTLKIRSTKLEDSAMYFCASMDQSNQPQHFGDGTRLSIL.

The chain is built from TRBV5-8 and TRBJ2-2; D possibly corresponds to TRBD1 (7 bases). The V end lost 5 bases, the J end lost 1 base, and 12 bases lay between the germline ends. This CDR3 contains 15 residues. The germline gives CDR1 SGHTS, CDR2 YDEGEE. The CDR3 region is CASRYRGGNTGELFF. The CDR3 coding sequence is TGTGCCAGCAGGTACAGGGGAGGGAACACCGGGGAGCTGTTTTTT.

The rearrangement links TRBV4-1 to TRBJ2-1; 8 bases line up with TRBD2. V lost 0 bases, J lost 5 bases, and 9 bases stayed unmatched. Germline-derived CDR1 and CDR2 are MGHRA and YSYEKL. CDR3 length equals 17 residues. CDR3: CASSQDGGGLWNNEQFF. The DNA for the CDR3 is TGCGCCAGCAGCCAAGACGGGGGGGGACTTTGGAACAATGAGCAGTTCTTC.

The CDR3 sequence: CASSAGRYGYTF. CDR3 nucleotide sequence: TGTGCCAGCTCAGCAGGACGATATGGCTACACCTTC. The V gene is TRBV6-5, the J gene TRBJ1-2; D remains ambiguous. Trimming stripped 8 bases from V and 5 bases from J, with 12 bases between. Germline lookup yields CDR1 MNHEY and CDR2 SVGAGI. There are 12 residues in the CDR3.

The gene calls are TRBV11-2 and TRBJ2-1, with no clear D. The CDR3 consists of 14 residues. The V end was cut by 4 bases, the J end by 5 bases, with 12 bases between. Germline CDR1 reads SGHAT; CDR2 reads FQNNGV. CDR3 loop: CASSSSRGDNEQFF. The CDR3 nucleotides are TGTGCCAGCAGCTCTAGTCGTGGGGACAATGAGCAGTTCTTC.

The V call is TRBV18, the J call TRBJ1-5; D remains unclear. Germline CDR1 is KGHSH and CDR2 is LQKENI. Deletions cut 6 bases from V and 4 bases from J, with 16 bases between. The CDR3 is made up of 15 amino acids. The CDR3 reads CASSPPGELNQPQHF. CDR3 in DNA: TGTGCCAGCTCCCCGCCCGGGGAGTTAAATCAGCCCCAGCATTTT.